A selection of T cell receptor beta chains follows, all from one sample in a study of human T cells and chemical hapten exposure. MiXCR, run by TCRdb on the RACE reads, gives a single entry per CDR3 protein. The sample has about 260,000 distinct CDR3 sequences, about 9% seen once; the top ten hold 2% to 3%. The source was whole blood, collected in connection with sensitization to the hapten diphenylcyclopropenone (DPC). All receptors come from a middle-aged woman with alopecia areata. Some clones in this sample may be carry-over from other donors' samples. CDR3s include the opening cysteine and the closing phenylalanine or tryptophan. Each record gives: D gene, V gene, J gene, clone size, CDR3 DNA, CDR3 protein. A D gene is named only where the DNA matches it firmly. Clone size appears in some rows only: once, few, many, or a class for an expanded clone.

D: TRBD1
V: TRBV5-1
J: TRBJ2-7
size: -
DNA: TGCGCCAGCAGCTCGGGACAGGGATCGCCCTACGAGCAGTACTTC
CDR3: CASSSGQGSPYEQYF

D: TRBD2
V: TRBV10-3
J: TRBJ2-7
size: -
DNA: TGTGCCATCAGTCCCCTAGCGGTCTCCTACGAGCAGTACTTC
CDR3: CAISPLAVSYEQYF

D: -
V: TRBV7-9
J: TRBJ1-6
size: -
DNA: TGTGCCAGCAGCCGAACGCGGGATTCACCCCTCCACTTT
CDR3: CASSRTRDSPLHF

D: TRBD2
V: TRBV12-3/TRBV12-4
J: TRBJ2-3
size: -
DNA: TGTGCCAGCAGTCCATGGACTAGCGGAGACACAGATACGCAGTATTTT
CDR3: CASSPWTSGDTDTQYF

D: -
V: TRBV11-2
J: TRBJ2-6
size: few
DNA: TGTGCCAGCAAATACGGGACTTCTGGGGCCAACGTCCTGACTTTC
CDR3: CASKYGTSGANVLTF

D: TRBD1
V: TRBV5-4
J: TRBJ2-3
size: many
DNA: TGTGCCAGCAGCTTGGAAGGGACAGGGGGTACAGATACGCAGTATTTT
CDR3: CASSLEGTGGTDTQYF

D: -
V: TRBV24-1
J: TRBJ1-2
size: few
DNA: TGTGCCACCAGTGATTACGCATATGGCTACACCTTC
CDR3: CATSDYAYGYTF

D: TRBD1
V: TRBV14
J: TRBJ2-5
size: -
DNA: TGTGCCAGCAGCCACAGGGGGAGTAGAGAGACCCAGTACTTC
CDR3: CASSHRGSRETQYF

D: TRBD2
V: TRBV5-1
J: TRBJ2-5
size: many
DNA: TGCGCCAGCAGCTATACGCCGGGACTAGAAGAGACCCAGTACTTC
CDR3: CASSYTPGLEETQYF

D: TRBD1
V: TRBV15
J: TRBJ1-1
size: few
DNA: TGTGCCACCAGCGCCCGGGACAGGGACAACACTGAAGCTTTCTTT
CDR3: CATSARDRDNTEAFF

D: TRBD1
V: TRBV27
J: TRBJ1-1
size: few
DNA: TGTGCCAGCTTGGCCCTGGGACAGTCGAACACTGAAGCTTTCTTT
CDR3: CASLALGQSNTEAFF

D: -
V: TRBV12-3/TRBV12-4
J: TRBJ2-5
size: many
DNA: TGTGCCAGCAGTCGCACCAACCAGAAGTCCTTC
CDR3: CASSRTNQKSF

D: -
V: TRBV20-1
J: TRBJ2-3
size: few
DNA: TGCAGTGCTAGAGATCACGAGGGGACCAAAGAGGAGCAGTATTTT
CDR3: CSARDHEGTKEEQYF

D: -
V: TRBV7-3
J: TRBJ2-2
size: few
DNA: TGTGCCAGCAGCTTTTCTAGCGCAACGAACACCGGGGAGCTGTTTTTT
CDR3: CASSFSSATNTGELFF

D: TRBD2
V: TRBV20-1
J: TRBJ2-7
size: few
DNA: TGCAGTGCCCCTTCGGTTGCTAGCGGGATTCGCAACGAGCAGTACTTC
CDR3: CSAPSVASGIRNEQYF

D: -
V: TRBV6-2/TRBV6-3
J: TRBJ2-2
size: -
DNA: TGTGCCAGCAGTTACCAGGCGCCGAACACCGGGGAGCTGTTTTTT
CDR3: CASSYQAPNTGELFF

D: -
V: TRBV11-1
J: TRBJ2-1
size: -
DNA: TGTGCCAGCAGCCGCGCTTATGAGCAGTTCTTC
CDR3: CASSRAYEQFF

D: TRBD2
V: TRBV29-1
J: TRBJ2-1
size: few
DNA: TGCAGCGTTGGGTTTAGCGGGAATGGTGTTGGTGAGCAGTTCTTC
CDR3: CSVGFSGNGVGEQFF

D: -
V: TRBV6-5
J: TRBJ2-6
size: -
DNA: TGTGCCAGCAGTCCGACGAGCTTCGACTCTGGGGCCAACGTCCTGACTTTC
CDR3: CASSPTSFDSGANVLTF